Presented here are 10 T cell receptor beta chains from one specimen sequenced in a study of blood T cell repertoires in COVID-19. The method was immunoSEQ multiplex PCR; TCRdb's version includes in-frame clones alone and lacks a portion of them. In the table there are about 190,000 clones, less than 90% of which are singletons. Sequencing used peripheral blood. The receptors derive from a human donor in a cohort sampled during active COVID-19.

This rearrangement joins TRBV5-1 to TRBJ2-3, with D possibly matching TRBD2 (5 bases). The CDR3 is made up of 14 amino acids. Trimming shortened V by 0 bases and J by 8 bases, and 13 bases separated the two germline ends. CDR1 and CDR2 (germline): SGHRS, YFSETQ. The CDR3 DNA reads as TGCGCCAGCAGCTTGGTCTCGGATGGAGGTACGCAGTATTTT. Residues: CASSLVSDGGTQYF.

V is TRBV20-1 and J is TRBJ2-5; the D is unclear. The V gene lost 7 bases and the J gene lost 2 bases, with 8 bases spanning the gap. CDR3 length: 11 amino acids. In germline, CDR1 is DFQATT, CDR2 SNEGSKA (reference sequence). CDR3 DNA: TGCAGTGGACTCATGCAAGAGACCCAGTACTTC. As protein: CSGLMQETQYF.

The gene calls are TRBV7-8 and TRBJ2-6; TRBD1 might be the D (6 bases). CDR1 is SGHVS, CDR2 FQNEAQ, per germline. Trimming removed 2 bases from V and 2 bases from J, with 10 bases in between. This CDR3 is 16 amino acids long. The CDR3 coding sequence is TGTGCCAGCAGCTTAAGAGCAGGGGCTGGGGCCAACGTCCTGACTTTC. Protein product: CASSLRAGAGANVLTF.

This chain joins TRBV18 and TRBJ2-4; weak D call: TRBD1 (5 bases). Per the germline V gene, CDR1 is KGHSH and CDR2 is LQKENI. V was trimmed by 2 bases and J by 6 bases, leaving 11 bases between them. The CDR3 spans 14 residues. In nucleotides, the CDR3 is TGTGCCAGCTCACCAGACAGCCGATTAAACATTCAGTACTTC. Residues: CASSPDSRLNIQYF.

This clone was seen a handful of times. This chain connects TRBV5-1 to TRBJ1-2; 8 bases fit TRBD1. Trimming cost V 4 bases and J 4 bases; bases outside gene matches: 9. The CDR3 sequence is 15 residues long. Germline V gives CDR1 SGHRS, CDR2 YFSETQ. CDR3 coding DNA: TGCGCCAGCAGCCCCGATTTTGGACAGGGCTATGGCTACACCTTC. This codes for CASSPDFGQGYGYTF.

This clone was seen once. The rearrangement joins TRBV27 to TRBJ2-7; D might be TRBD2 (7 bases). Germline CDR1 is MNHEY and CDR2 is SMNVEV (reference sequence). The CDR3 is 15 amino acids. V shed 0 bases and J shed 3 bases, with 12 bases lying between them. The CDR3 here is CASSLSSRGHYEQYF. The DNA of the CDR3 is TGTGCCAGCAGTTTATCTTCGCGGGGGCACTACGAGCAGTACTTC.

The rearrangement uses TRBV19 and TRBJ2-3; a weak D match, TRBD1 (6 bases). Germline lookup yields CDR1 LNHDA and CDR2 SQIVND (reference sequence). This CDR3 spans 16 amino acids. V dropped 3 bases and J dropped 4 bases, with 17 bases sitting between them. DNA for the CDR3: TGTGCCAGTAGTATCCGGACAGTCGGGATGGCAGATACGCAGTATTTT. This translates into CASSIRTVGMADTQYF. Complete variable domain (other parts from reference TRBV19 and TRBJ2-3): DGGITQSPKYLFRKEGQNVTLSCEQNLNHDAMYWYRQDPGQGLRLIYYSQIVNDFQKGDIAEGYSVSREKKESFPLTVTSAQKNPTAFYLCASSIRTVGMADTQYFGPGTRLTVL.

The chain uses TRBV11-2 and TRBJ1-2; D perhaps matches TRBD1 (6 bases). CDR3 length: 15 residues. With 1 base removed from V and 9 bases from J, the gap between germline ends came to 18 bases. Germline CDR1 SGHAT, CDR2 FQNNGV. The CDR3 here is CASSLGAAGDRSYTF. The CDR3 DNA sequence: TGTGCCAGCAGCTTAGGTGCGGCAGGGGATCGAAGCTACACCTTC. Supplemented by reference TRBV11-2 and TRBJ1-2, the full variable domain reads EAGVAQSPRYKIIEKRQSVAFWCNPISGHATLYWYQQILGQGPKLLIQFQNNGVVDDSQLPKDRFSAERLKGVDSTLKIQPAKLEDSAVYLCASSLGAAGDRSYTFGSGTRLTVV.

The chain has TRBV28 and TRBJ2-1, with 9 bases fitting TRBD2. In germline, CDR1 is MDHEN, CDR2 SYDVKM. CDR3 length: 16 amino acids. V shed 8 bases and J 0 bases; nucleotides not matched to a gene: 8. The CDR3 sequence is CASAVGSGSSYNEQFF. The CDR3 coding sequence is TGTGCCAGCGCAGTTGGTAGCGGGAGCTCCTACAATGAGCAGTTCTTC.

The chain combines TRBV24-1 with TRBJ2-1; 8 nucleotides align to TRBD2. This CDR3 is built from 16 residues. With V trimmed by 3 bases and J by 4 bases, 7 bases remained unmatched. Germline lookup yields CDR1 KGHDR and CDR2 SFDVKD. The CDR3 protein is CATSDTGTSSYNEQFF. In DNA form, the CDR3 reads TGTGCCACCAGTGATACCGGGACTAGTTCGTACAATGAGCAGTTCTTC.